These 22 T cell receptor beta chains came from one sample sequenced in a study of cytomegalovirus exposure and HLA in healthy donors. 13 Jbeta primers and 60 Vbeta primers were used for the PCR. Profiling relied on immunoSEQ multiplex PCR, and the TCRdb table lists in-frame clones only, not all of them. This table has 100,000 to 150,000 clones, 70% to 85% appearing once. Sequenced: PBMCs. Receptors originate from a man between 40 and 49 years old in good health and CMV-seropositive.

The chain joins TRBV10-3 to TRBJ2-6, with 9 nucleotides matching TRBD2. CDR1 ENHRY and CDR2 SYGVKD come from the germline V gene. The V and J ends lost 9 bases and 0 bases, in that order; junction bases with no gene match: 6. The CDR3 contains 16 residues. CDR3 coding DNA: TGTGCCATAGGGGCAGCGGGGGGCTCTGGGGCCAACGTCCTGACTTTC. This encodes CAIGAAGGSGANVLTF.

The DNA of the CDR3 is TGCGCCAGCAGCCAAGTCTTCCCCGGACAGTCAACCGGGGAGCTGTTTTTT. Its translation is CASSQVFPGQSTGELFF. The chain has TRBV4-3 and TRBJ2-2; D might be TRBD1 (6 bases). V lost 1 base, J lost 5 bases, and 17 bases lay in between. This CDR3 is 17 amino acids long. The germline V gene encodes CDR1 LGHNA and CDR2 YSLEER.

This rearrangement joins TRBV6-5 to TRBJ1-2, with D perhaps TRBD1 (6 bases). There are 14 residues in the CDR3. The V gene lost 6 bases and the J gene lost 5 bases, with 16 bases spanning the gap. CDR1 is MNHEY and CDR2 is SVGAGI in the germline V gene. The CDR3 DNA reads as TGTGCCAGCAGGGACAGCCTAAACCTGTATGGCTACACCTTC. Protein product: CASRDSLNLYGYTF.

The chain is built from TRBV28 and TRBJ1-5, with D possibly matching TRBD1 (6 bases). CDR1 MDHEN and CDR2 SYDVKM come from the germline V gene. This CDR3 region has 14 residues. Trimming took off 5 bases at V and 3 bases at J, with 11 bases between the two ends. This CDR3 reads CASSPDSFNQPQHF. CDR3 DNA sequence: TGTGCCAGCAGTCCGGACAGTTTCAATCAGCCCCAGCATTTT. The variable domain in full, completed from reference TRBV28 and TRBJ1-5, reads DVKVTQSSRYLVKRTGEKVFLECVQDMDHENMFWYRQDPGLGLRLIYFSYDVKMKEKGDIPEGYSVSREKKERFSLILESASTNQTSMYLCASSPDSFNQPQHFGDGTRLSIL.

This clone was counted only a few times. V gene TRBV6-1 combines with J gene TRBJ2-7, with a weak D call TRBD2 (5 bases). V was cut by 6 bases and J by 3 bases, with 18 bases left in between. Germline values: CDR1 MNHNS, CDR2 SASEGT. The CDR3 extends over 15 amino acids. In DNA form, the CDR3 reads TGTGCCAGCAGAGTTCCCAAGGGAGCCTTCTACGAGCAGTACTTC. Protein: CASRVPKGAFYEQYF.

As for this clone: The junction does not match germline at one end; this may be a read error. The CDR3 loop reads CSSSLAGQASYEQYF. The DNA for the CDR3 is TGTTCCAGCAGCTTAGCGGGACAGGCCTCCTACGAGCAGTACTTC. V usage is TRBV7-9 and J usage is TRBJ2-7; D is tentatively TRBD1 or TRBD2 (8 bases each). This CDR3 is built from 15 residues. Per the germline V gene, CDR1 is SEHNR and CDR2 is FQNEAQ (reference sequence).

This chain connects TRBV7-9 to TRBJ1-1, with 9 nucleotides matching TRBD1. Looked up from germline, CDR1 is SEHNR and CDR2 is FQNEAQ (reference sequence). This CDR3 is 15 amino acids long. V was clipped by 2 bases and J by 5 bases; unmatched bases: 6. The CDR3 sequence: CASSLIQGAETEAFF. CDR3 DNA: TGTGCCAGCAGCTTAATACAGGGGGCAGAGACTGAAGCTTTCTTT.

The chain is built from TRBV7-2 and TRBJ2-2; TRBD1 agrees at 7 bases. This CDR3 is built from 16 residues. Trimming took 4 bases from V and 5 from J; bases not matched to a gene: 10. Germline V gene sequence: CDR1 SGHTA, CDR2 FQGNSA. The DNA of the CDR3 is TGTGCCAGCAGCTCCCATGCCCGGGACAGAACCGGGGAGCTGTTTTTT. Its protein product is CASSSHARDRTGELFF.

The rearrangement uses TRBV28 and TRBJ1-6; D unresolved. The germline V and J ends were trimmed by 3 bases and 0 bases, with 9 bases remaining between them. Germline CDR1 is MDHEN and CDR2 is SYDVKM. The CDR3 runs 16 residues. DNA for the CDR3: TGTGCCAGCAGTTTCCACCACAACTCCTATAATTCACCCCTCCACTTT. Encoded protein: CASSFHHNSYNSPLHF. Looking up the rest from reference TRBV28 and TRBJ1-6 gives the full variable domain: DVKVTQSSRYLVKRTGEKVFLECVQDMDHENMFWYRQDPGLGLRLIYFSYDVKMKEKGDIPEGYSVSREKKERFSLILESASTNQTSMYLCASSFHHNSYNSPLHFGNGTRLTVT.

The chain links TRBV5-1 to TRBJ1-1; D ambiguous. This CDR3 comprises 13 residues. Germline values: CDR1 SGHRS, CDR2 YFSETQ. With 0 bases removed from V and 6 bases from J, the gap between germline ends came to 9 bases. CDR3 coding DNA: TGCGCCAGCAGCTTGGGGGCACTCTCTGAAGCTTTCTTT. Translation: CASSLGALSEAFF.

A few counts support this clone. V usage is TRBV6-5 and J usage is TRBJ2-7; tentative D call: TRBD1 (6 bases). Germline-derived CDR1 and CDR2 are MNHEY and SVGAGI. The CDR3 spans 13 residues. Trimming took off 4 bases at V and 7 bases at J, with 14 bases between the two ends. The CDR3: CASSSAGEGEQYF. CDR3 DNA sequence: TGTGCCAGCAGTTCGGCAGGGGAAGGGGAGCAGTACTTC.

The chain joins TRBV7-2 to TRBJ2-7; possibly TRBD1 for D (5 bases). The CDR3 covers 13 residues. Trimming stripped 4 bases from V and 5 bases from J, with 12 bases between. CDR1 is SGHTA and CDR2 is FQGNSA in the germline V gene. CDR3 nucleotide sequence: TGTGCCAGCAGCTCCGGAAGGGGCAACGAGCAGTACTTC. Protein sequence: CASSSGRGNEQYF.

In DNA form, the CDR3 reads TGTGCCAGCAGCTTAGTACACCTCGGGACCGGGGAGCTGTTTTTT. This gives the protein CASSLVHLGTGELFF. The chain joins TRBV7-2 to TRBJ2-2; D is uncertain. V lost 1 base and J lost 5, with 11 bases in between. This CDR3 has 15 residues. Germline CDR1 and CDR2: SGHTA and FQGNSA.

The chain couples TRBV7-2 to TRBJ1-5; 7 bases align to TRBD1. V lost 4 bases to trimming and J lost 2 bases; unmatched junction nucleotides: 11. Germline V gene lookup returns CDR1 SGHTA and CDR2 FQGNSA. This CDR3 is 17 amino acids long. The CDR3 region is CASSSQTGTMGNQPQHF. The CDR3 region has the DNA TGTGCCAGCAGCTCCCAGACAGGGACAATGGGCAATCAGCCCCAGCATTTT.

This chain joins TRBV29-1 and TRBJ1-1, with 10 bases matching TRBD1. CDR1 and CDR2 from the germline V gene are SQVTM and ANQGSEA. J lost 2 bases, V lost 6 bases, and 15 bases had no gene match. The length of the CDR3 is 17 residues. The chain's CDR3 is CSVNWRDRGTINTEAFF. CDR3 bases: TGCAGCGTCAATTGGAGGGACAGGGGAACTATCAACACTGAAGCTTTCTTT.

The rearrangement joins TRBV10-3 to TRBJ1-5, with unresolved D. CDR3 length equals 15 residues. V lost 1 base and J 1 base, leaving 8 bases between the germline ends. The germline V gene has CDR1 ENHRY and CDR2 SYGVKD. The CDR3 reads CAISEWGGSNQPQHF. Here the CDR3 DNA reads TGTGCCATCAGTGAGTGGGGAGGAAGCAATCAGCCCCAGCATTTT.

This chain uses TRBV27 with TRBJ2-5; D is possibly TRBD2 (6 bases). Germline V gene sequence: CDR1 MNHEY, CDR2 SMNVEV (reference sequence). The CDR3 is 14 amino acids. Trimming shortened V by 2 bases and J by 0 bases, and 7 bases separated the two germline ends. The DNA for the CDR3 is TGTGCCAGCAGTTTAGGGGGGTACCAAGAGACCCAGTACTTC. The encoded protein is CASSLGGYQETQYF.

The chain uses TRBV7-2 and TRBJ2-3; D possibly corresponds to TRBD1 (5 bases). Germline CDR1 reads SGHTA; CDR2 reads FQGNSA. V lost 1 base, J lost 3 bases, and 11 bases lay in between. The CDR3 has 15 amino acids. This CDR3 is CASSLVTVRTDTQYF. In nucleotides, the CDR3 is TGTGCCAGCAGCTTAGTGACAGTTCGAACAGATACGCAGTATTTT.

V is TRBV10-3 and J is TRBJ1-1; no clear D gene. Germline V gene data show CDR1 as ENHRY and CDR2 as SYGVKD. Trimming cost V 3 bases and J 4 bases, with 9 bases left between them. CDR3 length equals 13 residues. The CDR3 bases are TGTGCCATCAGTGATTACAGTCCCACTGAAGCTTTCTTT. It specifies CAISDYSPTEAFF.

The gene calls are TRBV7-8 and TRBJ2-7; 11 nucleotides match TRBD1. CDR3 length equals 13 residues. The germline CDR1 and CDR2 sequences are SGHVS and FQNEAQ. V shed 8 bases, J shed 1 base, and the junction held 1 base outside the gene matches. The CDR3 spells CASGTGGSYEQYF. The CDR3, as DNA: TGTGCCAGCGGGACAGGGGGATCCTACGAGCAGTACTTC.

This sequence joins TRBV9 and TRBJ2-3; maybe TRBD2 (6 bases). Germline values: CDR1 SGDLS, CDR2 YYNGEE. This CDR3 has 14 amino acids. The ends were cut back, 4 bases at V and 8 bases at J, with 17 bases in the middle. The CDR3 loop is CASSYEGTFGTQYF. The CDR3 DNA reads TGTGCCAGCAGCTACGAGGGGACTTTCGGTACGCAGTATTTT.

The chain recombines TRBV6-1 with TRBJ2-1, with TRBD2 matching 7 bases. The CDR3 is 14 amino acids. CDR1 and CDR2 (germline): MNHNS, SASEGT. The ends lost 1 base at V and 8 bases at J; junction bases unmatched: 5. This chain's CDR3 is CASSEELASDEQFF. The CDR3 region has the DNA TGTGCCAGCAGTGAAGAACTAGCGAGCGATGAGCAGTTCTTC.